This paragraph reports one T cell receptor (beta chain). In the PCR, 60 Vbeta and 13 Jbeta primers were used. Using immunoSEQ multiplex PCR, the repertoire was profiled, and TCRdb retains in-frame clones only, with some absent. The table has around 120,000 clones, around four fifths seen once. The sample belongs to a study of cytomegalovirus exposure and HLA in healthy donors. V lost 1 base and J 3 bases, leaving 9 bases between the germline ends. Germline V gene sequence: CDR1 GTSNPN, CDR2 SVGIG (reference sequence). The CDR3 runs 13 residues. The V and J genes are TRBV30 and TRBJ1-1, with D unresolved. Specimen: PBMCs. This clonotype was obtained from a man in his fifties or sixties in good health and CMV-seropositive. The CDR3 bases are TGTGCCTGGAGTGGAGGCTCGTACACTGAAGCTTTCTTT. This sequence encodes CAWSGGSYTEAFF.